This T cell receptor (beta chain) was recorded in a study of cytomegalovirus exposure and HLA in healthy donors. General study points: Presence/absence results assume similar sequencing depth per donor, which may not hold. Cytomegalovirus association was assigned to approximately 160 TCR beta chains. Productive rates of about 87% or about 30% were seen for most TCR beta V segments in an earlier analysis.

Primers included in the PCR were 60 Vbeta and 13 Jbeta primers. Repertoires were generated with immunoSEQ multiplex PCR, while TCRdb's copy carries only in-frame clones and drops some. The sample lists about 92,000 clones, over 75% occurring once. About this clone: Antigen specificity is unknown.

Trimming pared 5 bases from V and 2 bases from J, leaving 10 bases between. The CDR3 has 13 amino acids. Germline V lookup: CDR1 MDHEN, CDR2 SYDVKM. The sample consisted of PBMCs. The V call is TRBV28, the J call TRBJ2-7; D is undetermined. The receptor's source is a girl under 10 years old in good health and CMV-seropositive. The CDR3 nucleotides are TGTGCCAGCAGTCTCGCGGAGACCTACGAGCAGTACTTC. The encoded protein is CASSLAETYEQYF.